The clone carrying this T cell receptor beta chain was detected only a few times. In germline, CDR1 is MRHNA, CDR2 SNTAGT. Trimming took 8 bases from V and 2 from J, leaving 11 bases between them. The CDR3 has 13 amino acids. TCRdb re-called the RACE reads with MiXCR, one entry per CDR3 protein. The top ten clones hold 2% to 2.5% of a sample with over 150,000 distinct CDR3 sequences, roughly 26% of them seen once. These data belong to a study of human T cells and chemical hapten exposure. Time point in this sample: patch test 3, about 24 weeks after DPC sensitization. The treatment was: therapeutic diphenylcyclopropenone sensitization with weekly scalp DPC.

This sequence was found in a woman under 30 with alopecia areata. Some clones in this sample may be carry-over from other donors' samples. The sequencing used whole blood, collected in connection with sensitization to the hapten diphenylcyclopropenone (DPC). The chain uses TRBV6-4 and TRBJ2-3; D ambiguous. The CDR3 nucleotides read TGTGCCAGCTCACCAGGCCACACAGATACGCAGTATTTT. This encodes CASSPGHTDTQYF.